The entry that follows covers one TCR beta chain sequence. This specimen belongs to a study of blood T cell repertoires in COVID-19. The wider study: Material from acute and convalescent COVID-19 was sourced from the United States, Italy and Spain.

Germline V lookup: CDR1 SGHNT, CDR2 YYREEE (reference sequence). The junction had 9 bases not matched to a gene; V was cut back by 3 bases and J by 3 bases. This CDR3 contains 16 residues. In the original analysis: Amplification with reference gene primers provided the estimates of nucleated cell counts. Produced via immunoSEQ multiplex PCR; TCRdb's table is partial and in-frame only. That table furnishes V, J and clone size, whereas the DNA furnished D and trimming. The sample lists under 250,000 clones; around nine tenths were seen once. The specimen sequenced was peripheral blood. J is TRBJ2-1 and V is TRBV5-4; 7 positions agree with TRBD1. This TCR was sampled from a man aged 55 to 70 who had recovered from COVID-19. CDR3 in amino acids: CASSSREQGFYNEQFF. CDR3 sequence (DNA): TGTGCCAGCAGCTCGAGAGAACAGGGGTTCTACAATGAGCAGTTCTTC.